In this sample, the clone carrying this T cell receptor beta chain turned up once. Sequencing used immunoSEQ multiplex PCR; TCRdb keeps in-frame clones, though not all of them. The sample has over 20,000 clones, about 82% seen once. Germline CDR1 reads SQVTM; CDR2 reads ANQGSEA. The V segment lost 6 bases and the J segment 0 bases; nucleotides outside the gene matches: 7. The CDR3 runs to 14 residues. This sample was included in a study of blood T cell repertoires in COVID-19. Turning to the study itself: From T cells, B-cell-depleted T cells, or PBMCs came the material, which was cDNA or gDNA.

This receptor was taken from a human donor with active COVID-19. The donor label of this sample is uncertain. The sample taken for sequencing was peripheral blood. The rearrangement links TRBV29-1 to TRBJ1-2; TRBD1 matches at 7 bases. The CDR3 region is CSVVGQSTNYGYTF. DNA for the CDR3: TGCAGCGTCGTGGGACAGAGCACTAACTATGGCTACACCTTC. Supplemented by reference TRBV29-1 and TRBJ1-2, the full variable domain reads SAVISQKPSRDICQRGTSLTIQCQVDSQVTMMFWYRQQPGQSLTLIATANQGSEATYESGFVIDKFPISRPNLTFSTLTVSNMSPEDSSIYLCSVVGQSTNYGYTFGSGTRLTVV.